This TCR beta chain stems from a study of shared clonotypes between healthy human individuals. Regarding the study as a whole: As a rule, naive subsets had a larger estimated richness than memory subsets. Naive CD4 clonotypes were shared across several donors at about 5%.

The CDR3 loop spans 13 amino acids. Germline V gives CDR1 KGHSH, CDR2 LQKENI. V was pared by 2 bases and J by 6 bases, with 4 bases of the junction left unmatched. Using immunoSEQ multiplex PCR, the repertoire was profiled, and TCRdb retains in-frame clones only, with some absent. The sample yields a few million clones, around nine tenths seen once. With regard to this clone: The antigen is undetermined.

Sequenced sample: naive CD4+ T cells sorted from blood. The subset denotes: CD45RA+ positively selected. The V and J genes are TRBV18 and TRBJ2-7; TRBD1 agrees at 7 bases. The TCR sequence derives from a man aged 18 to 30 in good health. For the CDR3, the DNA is TGTGCCAGCTCACCAAAAGGGGGCAGCGAGCAGTACTTC. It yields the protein CASSPKGGSEQYF.